These 14 T cell receptor beta chains were all obtained from the same sample, sequenced in a study of blood T cell repertoires in COVID-19. The protocol was immunoSEQ multiplex PCR, while the TCRdb copy is restricted to in-frame clones and leaves out a portion. The data show approximately 80,000 clones, with 81% seen just once and 44% held by the top ten. Source material: peripheral blood. Source of these receptors: a man of 80 years or more with acute or convalescent COVID-19.

The V gene is TRBV18, the J gene TRBJ2-7, with 11 bases aligning to TRBD2. The CDR3 sequence is 18 residues long. Germline V gives CDR1 KGHSH, CDR2 LQKENI. V was clipped by 6 bases and J by 0 bases; unmatched bases: 13. The CDR3 nucleotides read TGTGCCAGCTCTCCCAGGACTAGCGGGTCCAGGAGCTCCTACGAGCAGTACTTC. This gives the protein CASSPRTSGSRSSYEQYF.

This sequence joins TRBV19 and TRBJ2-1; 9 positions match TRBD1. Per the germline V gene, CDR1 is LNHDA and CDR2 is SQIVND (reference sequence). There are 15 residues in the CDR3. The V segment lost 3 bases and the J segment 6 bases; nucleotides outside the gene matches: 6. The DNA for the CDR3 is TGTGCCAGTAGTATTCCTGGGACAGGGTCCAATGAGCAGTTCTTC. It is translated as CASSIPGTGSNEQFF.

The chain recombines TRBV5-1 with TRBJ2-7; D perhaps matches TRBD2 (7 bases). The V end was cut by 2 bases, the J end by 2 bases, with 17 bases between. CDR1 is SGHRS, CDR2 YFSETQ, per germline. This CDR3 contains 16 residues. The CDR3: CASSLDGGRFPYEQYF. CDR3 DNA sequence: TGCGCCAGCAGCTTAGACGGGGGGCGATTTCCCTACGAGCAGTACTTC.

CDR3 sequence reads: CASRGQGDYGYTF. The CDR3 DNA reads as TGTGCCAGCAGGGGACAGGGGGACTATGGCTACACCTTC. V gene TRBV28 combines with J gene TRBJ1-2; TRBD1 aligns across 11 bases. CDR3 length equals 13 residues. V gave up 6 bases and J gave up 3 bases; unmatched junction bases: 0. Germline V lookup: CDR1 MDHEN, CDR2 SYDVKM.

The chain joins TRBV5-8 to TRBJ1-4, with 7 nucleotides matching TRBD1. Trimming removed 0 bases from V and 0 bases from J; junction bases left unmatched: 2. The CDR3 is made up of 16 amino acids. CDR1 is SGHTS, CDR2 YDEGEE, per germline. The CDR3 bases are TGTGCCAGCAGCTTGGCCGGGACAGCAACTAATGAAAAACTGTTTTTT. Its translation: CASSLAGTATNEKLFF. Together with reference TRBV5-8 and TRBJ1-4, the CDR3 gives the full variable domain: EAGVTQSPTHLIKTRGQQATLRCSPISGHTSVYWYQQALGLGLQFLLWYDEGEERNRGNFPPRFSGRQFPNYSSELNVNALELEDSALYLCASSLAGTATNEKLFFGSGTQLSVL.

Here the CDR3 reads CASRLDRGNTEAFF. The CDR3 DNA sequence: TGTGCCAGCAGACTCGACAGGGGGAACACTGAAGCTTTCTTT. The gene calls are TRBV6-5 and TRBJ1-1; 8 bases agree with TRBD1. The germline V gene encodes CDR1 MNHEY and CDR2 SVGAGI. Trimming at V came to 6 bases and at J to 1 base, leaving 4 bases not matched to a gene. The length of the CDR3 is 14 residues.

This clone was seen a handful of times. The rearrangement links TRBV5-1 to TRBJ2-5, with 9 bases matching TRBD1. Germline V gene lookup returns CDR1 SGHRS and CDR2 YFSETQ. The CDR3 length is 16 residues. Trimming removed 2 bases from V and 1 base from J; junction bases left unmatched: 6. The CDR3 region is CASSLNPTGGQETQYF. The CDR3 DNA sequence: TGCGCCAGCAGCTTAAACCCGACAGGGGGCCAAGAGACCCAGTACTTC.

The chain couples TRBV19 to TRBJ2-1, with 8 bases identical to TRBD1. The CDR3 runs 16 residues. Germline CDR1 LNHDA, CDR2 SQIVND (reference sequence). V dropped 4 bases and J dropped 2; count of bases not matched to a gene: 7. CDR3 region: CASSTSGQGTYNEQFF. The CDR3 DNA reads TGTGCCAGTAGTACCTCTGGACAGGGAACCTACAATGAGCAGTTCTTC.

Only a few counts were recorded for this clone. The chain uses TRBV7-2 and TRBJ2-1, with 7 bases identical to TRBD1. This CDR3 has 18 residues. Germline CDR1 is SGHTA and CDR2 is FQGNSA. After removal of 2 bases from V and 0 bases from J, the junction contained 10 bases not matched to a gene. The DNA for the CDR3 is TGTGCCAGCAGCTTACGGATCGACAGGGTGAGCTCCTACAATGAGCAGTTCTTC. Translation: CASSLRIDRVSSYNEQFF.

The chain carries TRBV6-5 and TRBJ1-2; possible D gene TRBD1, 6 bases. The CDR3 consists of 14 residues. Trimming stripped 4 bases from V and 8 bases from J, with 17 bases between. Germline V gene sequence: CDR1 MNHEY, CDR2 SVGAGI. CDR3 residues: CASSLPPDRRGYTF. CDR3 coding DNA: TGTGCCAGCAGTTTGCCCCCCGACAGGCGAGGCTACACCTTC.

This clone was detected a few times. The chain couples TRBV5-1 to TRBJ2-7, with D possibly being TRBD1 (5 bases). Germline V gene lookup returns CDR1 SGHRS and CDR2 YFSETQ. CDR3 length: 15 amino acids. Trimming took off 4 bases at V and 4 bases at J, with 18 bases between the two ends. CDR3 sequence: CASSHDSVSLYEQYF. As DNA, the CDR3 is TGCGCCAGCAGCCATGACAGCGTTTCCCTGTACGAGCAGTACTTC.

V and J are TRBV19 and TRBJ2-3, with D maybe TRBD1 (6 bases). The germline V gene has CDR1 LNHDA and CDR2 SQIVND (reference sequence). This CDR3 has 14 amino acids. Trimming took off 8 bases at V and 4 bases at J, with 16 bases between the two ends. In DNA form, the CDR3 reads TGTGCCAGTGGGGGATCAGGGGTTCCAGATACGCAGTATTTT. Protein sequence: CASGGSGVPDTQYF.

The rearrangement joins TRBV20-1 to TRBJ2-5, with TRBD1 identical over 7 bases. Per the germline V gene, CDR1 is DFQATT and CDR2 is SNEGSKA (reference sequence). CDR3 length: 11 residues. V lost 6 bases and J lost 4; bases outside the gene matches: 2. The CDR3 nucleotides read TGCAGTGCCAACAGGGGAGAGACCCAGTACTTC. This encodes CSANRGETQYF.

The chain has TRBV7-2 and TRBJ1-3, with D unclear. CDR1 is SGHTA and CDR2 is FQGNSA in the germline V gene. V gave up 5 bases and J gave up 4 bases, with 15 bases separating them. There are 15 residues in the CDR3. The CDR3 reads CASSPLYAKGNTIYF. CDR3 nucleotide sequence: TGTGCCAGCAGCCCCCTTTATGCGAAAGGAAACACCATATATTTT.